This T cell receptor beta chain emerged from a study of Ad26.COV2.S vaccination and SARS-CoV-2 variants. Overall study findings and caveats: With respect to non-spike TCR breadth, vaccine and placebo recipients were similar.

Noted treatment: around 19 received Ad26.COV2.S at low or high dose, single or two shots; 5 received placebo; per-sample allocation not given. Collection of the samples took place on day 63 after the first injection of vaccine or placebo. Vaccination used an Ad26 vector expressing Wuhan-strain SARS-CoV-2 spike. CDR3 length: 12 residues. Germline lookup yields CDR1 MNHEY and CDR2 SMNVEV (reference sequence). V was pared by 1 base and J by 3 bases, with 0 bases between. Profiled with immunoSEQ multiplex PCR; TCRdb holds only in-frame clones, not every one. Of some 460,000 clones in the sample, about 89% were seen once. A remark on this clone: The target antigen is unknown.

This TCR derives from a person aged 18-60 years who received the Ad26.COV2.S COVID-19 vaccine or a placebo. The chain couples TRBV27 to TRBJ2-2; D uncertain. Here the sequenced sample was peripheral blood, taken in a trial of Ad26.COV2.S vaccine versus placebo. This chain's CDR3 is CASSLYTGELFF. The CDR3 DNA reads TGTGCCAGCAGTTTATACACCGGGGAGCTGTTTTTT.